These T cell receptor beta chains were read from a single sample in a study of PD-1 blockade in classical Hodgkin lymphoma. Clones were read by immunoSEQ multiplex PCR, and TCRdb kept only the in-frame ones, dropping some. The data show 14,000 to 15,000 clones, over 60% seen once. The sequenced sample was peripheral blood mononuclear cells (PBMCs), obtained at baseline. These receptors came from a human donor with classical Hodgkin lymphoma. CDR3s include the opening cysteine and the closing phenylalanine or tryptophan. Each record gives: V gene, clone size, J gene, D gene, CDR3 protein, CDR3 DNA. The D gene is left open where the match is weak. Clone size appears in some rows only: once, few, many, or a class for an expanded clone.

TRBV5-1	NA	TRBJ2-3	TRBD1	CASSARQGTDTQYF	TGCGCCAGCAGCGCCCGACAGGGAACGGATACGCAGTATTTT
TRBV27	NA	TRBJ2-7	NA	CASAPASAGYEQYF	TGTGCCAGCGCGCCGGCGTCCGCCGGGTACGAGCAGTACTTC
TRBV5-4	NA	TRBJ2-4	TRBD1	CASSLSLGQGKNIQYF	TGTGCCAGCAGCTTGTCCCTCGGACAGGGAAAAAACATTCAGTACTTC
TRBV28	few	TRBJ2-4	NA	CASSFGVSAKNIQYF	TGTGCCAGCAGTTTTGGCGTCTCAGCCAAAAACATTCAGTACTTC
TRBV6-1	NA	TRBJ2-1	TRBD2	CASSAGSGRGFYNEQFF	TGTGCCAGCAGTGCAGGAAGCGGGAGAGGCTTCTACAATGAGCAGTTCTTC
TRBV7-2	NA	TRBJ2-2	NA	CASSLGRGPNTGELFF	TGTGCCAGCAGCTTAGGGCGGGGACCTAACACCGGGGAGCTGTTTTTT
TRBV5-6	NA	TRBJ2-3	NA	CASSLTRGYTDTQYF	TGTGCCAGCAGCTTAACCCGGGGTTACACAGATACGCAGTATTTT
TRBV14	NA	TRBJ1-2	NA	CASSQGIGGAYGYTF	TGTGCCAGCAGCCAAGGGATAGGGGGGGCCTATGGCTACACCTTC
TRBV2	NA	TRBJ1-5	NA	CASRGQSNQPQHF	TGTGCCAGCAGAGGACAGAGCAATCAGCCCCAGCATTTT
TRBV5-1	NA	TRBJ2-1	NA	CASSANYNEQFF	TGCGCCAGCAGCGCAAACTACAATGAGCAGTTCTTC
TRBV7-2	once	TRBJ1-1	NA	CASSPRGGRDTEAFF	TGTGCCAGCAGCCCTCGCGGGGGACGGGACACTGAAGCTTTCTTT
TRBV5-6	NA	TRBJ2-7	TRBD2	CASSRSGRAYEQYF	TGTGCCAGCAGCCGTAGCGGGAGAGCCTACGAGCAGTACTTC
TRBV5-4	NA	TRBJ2-3	NA	CASSDSTDTQYF	TGTGCCAGCAGCGACAGCACAGATACGCAGTATTTT
TRBV6-1	NA	TRBJ2-2	NA	CASSEVRGHTGELFF	TGTGCCAGCAGTGAAGTCAGGGGCCACACCGGGGAGCTGTTTTTT
TRBV7-2	once	TRBJ2-2	TRBD1	CASSLQGHTGELFF	TGTGCCAGCAGCCTACAGGGGCACACCGGGGAGCTGTTTTTT
TRBV9	few	TRBJ2-7	TRBD2	CASSVSSGLPYEQYF	TGTGCCAGCAGCGTTTCTAGCGGGCTTCCCTACGAGCAGTACTTC
TRBV15	NA	TRBJ2-7	TRBD1	CATSRGGTAYEQYF	TGTGCCACCAGCAGAGGGGGGACAGCCTACGAGCAGTACTTC
TRBV28	NA	TRBJ2-1	TRBD1	CASVAADRGNEQFF	TGTGCCAGTGTCGCCGCCGACAGGGGCAATGAGCAGTTCTTC
TRBV7-6	few	TRBJ1-2	TRBD1	CASSPYGTAYGYTF	TGTGCCAGCAGCCCTTACGGGACAGCCTATGGCTACACCTTC
TRBV7-9	NA	TRBJ1-4	NA	CASSLTEVTNEKLFF	TGTGCCAGCAGCCTGACAGAAGTAACTAATGAAAAACTGTTTTTT
TRBV19	NA	TRBJ1-6	TRBD1	CASSIARDRGNSPLHF	TGTGCCAGTAGTATAGCTCGGGACAGGGGAAACTCACCCCTCCACTTT
TRBV27	NA	TRBJ1-5	NA	CASSPLTNQPQHF	TGTGCCAGCAGCCCTCTGACCAATCAGCCCCAGCATTTT
TRBV6-5	NA	TRBJ1-1	NA	CASSAGTTEAFF	TGTGCCAGCAGTGCAGGGACCACTGAAGCTTTCTTT
TRBV27	NA	TRBJ2-2	NA	CASSLSARGGNTGELFF	TGTGCCAGCAGTTTATCAGCCAGGGGCGGAAACACCGGGGAGCTGTTTTTT
TRBV7-2	few	TRBJ1-5	TRBD1	CASSAGTGASLGSNQPQHF	TGTGCCAGCAGCGCTGGGACAGGGGCATCTTTGGGTAGCAATCAGCCCCAGCATTTT
TRBV13	NA	TRBJ2-1	TRBD1	CASRPDRGVYNEQFF	TGTGCCAGCAGACCCGACAGGGGGGTTTACAATGAGCAGTTCTTC
TRBV7-3	NA	TRBJ2-7	NA	CASSRGVGEGYEQYF	TGTGCCAGCAGTCGAGGGGTGGGAGAGGGCTACGAGCAGTACTTC
TRBV28	once	TRBJ1-2	NA	CASSLKSGSYTF	TGTGCCAGCAGTTTAAAATCGGGTTCCTACACCTTC
TRBV5-1	NA	TRBJ2-1	TRBD1	CASSPRQGENEQFF	TGCGCCAGCAGCCCACGACAGGGGGAAAATGAGCAGTTCTTC
TRBV4-1	few	TRBJ2-1	TRBD2	CASSLAGAHNEQFF	TGCGCCAGCAGCCTAGCGGGGGCTCACAATGAGCAGTTCTTC
TRBV29-1	NA	TRBJ1-1	NA	CSVSWGPQGTEAFF	TGCAGCGTTTCCTGGGGGCCGCAGGGCACTGAAGCTTTCTTT
TRBV2	NA	TRBJ1-5	TRBD1	CASRETGGGDQPQHF	TGTGCCAGCAGGGAAACAGGGGGCGGTGATCAGCCCCAGCATTTT